This T cell receptor (beta chain) was captured in a study of cytomegalovirus exposure and HLA in healthy donors. The study, taken as a whole, reports: The listing of 150 to 200 TCR beta chains classed them as cytomegalovirus-associated.

About this clone itself: What it recognizes is unknown.

Germline V lookup: CDR1 SGHRS, CDR2 YFSETQ. Trimming took 0 bases from V and 5 from J, leaving 5 bases between them. The CDR3 extends over 12 amino acids. PCR was performed using 60 Vbeta and 13 Jbeta primers. Using immunoSEQ multiplex PCR, the repertoire was profiled, and TCRdb retains in-frame clones only, with some absent. This sample has 150,000 to 200,000 clones; roughly 70% occur once, and the top ten carry approximately 3%. Sequencing was done on a sample of PBMCs. This receptor was taken from a male donor in good health and CMV-seronegative. The rearrangement joins TRBV5-1 to TRBJ2-5; D remains ambiguous. CDR3 nucleotide sequence: TGCGCCAGCAGCTTGGCCCTGGAGACCCAGTACTTC. Translating gives CASSLALETQYF.